This section outlines one TCR beta chain sequence together with its context. Per germline, CDR1 SGHNT and CDR2 YENEEA. This CDR3 is 17 amino acids long. V shed 0 bases, J shed 1 base, and the junction held 5 bases outside the gene matches. This sample was included in a study of OX40 agonist ivuxolimab in advanced cancers. Study summary: Dose-escalation patients' cancers were hepatocellular carcinoma, melanoma, renal cell or head and neck cancer.

Data came from immunoSEQ multiplex PCR; TCRdb stores just in-frame clones and leaves some out. The repertoire includes 100,000 or so clones, around nine tenths of them detected once, and 0.82% sits in the top ten. The starting material was CD4+ or CD8+ T cells sorted from blood, obtained in a trial of the OX40 agonist ivuxolimab. The V and J genes are TRBV11-3 and TRBJ2-1; TRBD2 matches 8 bases. The TCR was taken from an adult with an advanced solid tumor such as melanoma, head and neck, liver or kidney cancer. As DNA, the CDR3 is TGTGCCAGCAGCTTAGAGCGGAGCGGGAGTTCCTACAATGAGCAGTTCTTC. The encoded protein is CASSLERSGSSYNEQFF.